Listed here are 20 T cell receptor beta chains from one sample, sequenced in a study of early T cells in non-severe SARS-CoV-2 infection. TCRdb passed the 5' RACE reads through MiXCR, listing each CDR3 protein once. The sample lists some 73,000 distinct CDR3 sequences; 10% to 15% were seen once. Sequenced material: whole blood. The receptors derive from an adult who was a healthcare worker with PCR-confirmed SARS-CoV-2 infection or an uninfected control (not recorded which).

V is TRBV28 and J is TRBJ1-5; D not certain. The germline V gene encodes CDR1 MDHEN and CDR2 SYDVKM. The V end lost 4 bases, the J end lost 0 bases, and 10 bases lay between the germline ends. The CDR3 runs to 15 residues. This chain's CDR3 is CASSSYTNSNQPQHF. The CDR3 DNA reads as TGTGCCAGCAGTTCGTACACGAATAGCAATCAGCCCCAGCATTTT.

This clonotype has more than one count but fewer than ten. The chain carries TRBV27 and TRBJ2-1, with TRBD2 matching over 11 bases. Germline CDR1 reads MNHEY; CDR2 reads SMNVEV (reference sequence). The trim removed 4 bases at V and 0 bases at J, leaving 8 bases unmatched. The CDR3 extends over 18 amino acids. The CDR3 sequence is CASSYLTSGTSSYNEQFF. The CDR3 bases are TGTGCCAGCAGTTACCTGACTAGCGGGACTAGCTCCTACAATGAGCAGTTCTTC.

The V and J genes are TRBV5-5 and TRBJ2-3, with 8 bases aligning to TRBD2. Per the germline V gene, CDR1 is SGHKS and CDR2 is YYEKEE (reference sequence). V shed 0 bases, J shed 11 bases, and the junction held 5 bases outside the gene matches. This CDR3 spans 13 amino acids. Here the CDR3 reads CASSLVPAGEQYF. The CDR3 DNA reads TGTGCCAGCAGCTTGGTTCCAGCGGGAGAGCAGTATTTT.

This clonotype was seen only a few times. The rearrangement links TRBV4-2 to TRBJ2-7; weak D call: TRBD2 (5 bases). CDR1 is LGHNA, CDR2 YNFKEQ, per germline. The CDR3 loop spans 14 amino acids. Trimming removed 7 bases from V and 5 bases from J, with 18 bases in between. The CDR3 region has the DNA TGTGCCAGCAAGAGCCCCTCTACGAGGGACGAGCAGTACTTC. This sequence encodes CASKSPSTRDEQYF.

V and J are TRBV19 and TRBJ2-3, with TRBD1 identical over 10 bases. Germline V CDR1 and CDR2: LNHDA, SQIVND (reference sequence). The CDR3 length is 14 residues. V shed 4 bases and J 4 bases; nucleotides not matched to a gene: 2. The CDR3 reads CASSKGQGADTQYF. CDR3 coding DNA: TGTGCCAGTAGTAAAGGACAGGGGGCAGATACGCAGTATTTT.

This clonotype was recorded a few times. The genes are TRBV10-2 and TRBJ2-2, with 9 bases aligning to TRBD2. From germline, CDR1 is WSHSY and CDR2 SAAADI. There are 14 residues in the CDR3. V dropped 6 bases and J dropped 6; count of bases not matched to a gene: 5. CDR3: CASRTSGKPGELFF. CDR3 DNA sequence: TGCGCCAGCAGGACTAGCGGAAAACCCGGGGAGCTGTTTTTT.

The chain recombines TRBV24-1 with TRBJ2-5; weak D call: TRBD1 (6 bases). With 0 bases removed from V and 1 base from J, the gap between germline ends came to 11 bases. Germline CDR1 and CDR2: KGHDR and SFDVKD. The CDR3 runs to 16 residues. The CDR3, as DNA: TGTGCCACCAGTGATTTGAGGGGGAACCTCCAAGAGACCCAGTACTTC. This encodes CATSDLRGNLQETQYF.

The chain joins TRBV20-1 to TRBJ2-7; D is unresolved. Between the trimmed V and J ends, which lost 0 bases and 7 bases, there was a span of 10 bases. There are 12 residues in the CDR3. CDR1 is DFQATT, CDR2 SNEGSKA, per germline (reference sequence). CDR3 coding DNA: TGCAGTGCTAGAGACCGTCCATGGGAGCAGTACTTC. This encodes CSARDRPWEQYF.

This clonotype came up many times. The rearrangement joins TRBV14 to TRBJ2-3; 8 nucleotides agree with TRBD2. This CDR3 spans 18 amino acids. V lost 1 base and J lost 4; bases outside the gene matches: 13. The germline V gene encodes CDR1 SGHDN and CDR2 FVKESK. The DNA of the CDR3 is TGTGCCAGCAGCCAAGGGGTAGCGGGACGTGGCTTTGCAGATACGCAGTATTTT. Translated: CASSQGVAGRGFADTQYF.

The chain uses TRBV28 and TRBJ2-5, with a weak D call TRBD1 (6 bases). The CDR3 sequence is 15 residues long. V was shortened by 8 bases and J by 9 bases, with 25 bases between the two germline ends. Germline V gives CDR1 MDHEN, CDR2 SYDVKM. Here the CDR3 reads CASGPQGTNKRAQYF. CDR3 nucleotides: TGTGCCAGCGGCCCCCAAGGGACAAACAAGAGAGCCCAGTACTTC.

This clonotype was seen only a few times. The gene calls are TRBV20-1 and TRBJ2-7; 7 bases line up with TRBD2. The germline gives CDR1 DFQATT, CDR2 SNEGSKA (reference sequence). V lost 6 bases, J lost 4 bases, and 9 bases stayed unmatched. CDR3 size: 13 residues. The CDR3 DNA is TGCAGTGCCCCCCGGGCCGGGGGGTACGAGCAGTACTTC. It translates to CSAPRAGGYEQYF.

This clonotype has only a few counts. This chain joins TRBV6-1 and TRBJ1-6; D remains ambiguous. Germline CDR1 MNHNS, CDR2 SASEGT. V gave up 5 bases and J gave up 7 bases, with 15 bases separating them. The CDR3 is 15 amino acids. The chain's CDR3 is CASSPTPGSNSPLHF. DNA of the CDR3: TGTGCCAGCAGTCCCACCCCGGGGTCGAATTCACCCCTCCACTTT.

The chain joins TRBV7-8 to TRBJ2-7, with 10 positions matching TRBD1. Trimming cost V 5 bases and J 1 base; bases outside gene matches: 5. Germline V lookup: CDR1 SGHVS, CDR2 FQNEAQ. The CDR3 extends over 15 amino acids. CDR3 bases: TGTGCCAGCAGCGGCGGGACAGGGGCGTCCTACGAGCAGTACTTC. Encoded protein: CASSGGTGASYEQYF.

The chain uses TRBV9 and TRBJ2-1; D gene uncertain. The CDR3 is made up of 13 amino acids. Deletions cut 5 bases from V and 4 bases from J, with 10 bases between. Germline lookup yields CDR1 SGDLS and CDR2 YYNGEE. CDR3 in DNA: TGTGCCAGCAGGAAAAATGAATACAATGAGCAGTTCTTC. It specifies CASRKNEYNEQFF. Complete variable domain (other parts from reference TRBV9 and TRBJ2-1): DSGVTQTPKHLITATGQRVTLRCSPRSGDLSVYWYQQSLDQGLQFLIQYYNGEERAKGNILERFSAQQFPDLHSELNLSSLELGDSALYFCASRKNEYNEQFFGPGTRLTVL.

This clonotype was picked up many times. V usage is TRBV11-2 and J usage is TRBJ2-1, with D possibly TRBD2 on 5 matching bases. Germline V gives CDR1 SGHAT, CDR2 FQNNGV. V shed 3 bases and J shed 7 bases, with 10 bases lying between them. This CDR3 contains 13 residues. The CDR3 nucleotides read TGTGCCAGCAGCTTTGGGAGTACGAATGAGCAGTTCTTC. Protein: CASSFGSTNEQFF.

This clonotype was detected many times. The V call is TRBV6-1, the J call TRBJ2-3; 7 bases align to TRBD2. CDR3 size: 14 residues. V lost 6 bases, J lost 3 bases, and 6 bases stayed unmatched. Germline CDR1 MNHNS, CDR2 SASEGT. In DNA, the CDR3 is TGTGCCAGCAGATTAGGACTAGTAACAGATACGCAGTATTTT. Protein: CASRLGLVTDTQYF.

This clonotype was seen at least ten times. V and J are TRBV20-1 and TRBJ1-5, with unresolved D. Between the trimmed V and J ends, which lost 3 bases and 3 bases, there was a span of 12 bases. This CDR3 region has 14 residues. Germline assignment: CDR1 DFQATT and CDR2 SNEGSKA (reference sequence). As DNA, the CDR3 is TGCAGTGCTAGGAAAAGTGGCCTCAATCAGCCCCAGCATTTT. Encoded protein: CSARKSGLNQPQHF.

This clonotype has a count of ten or more. The chain links TRBV2 to TRBJ2-1, with D perhaps TRBD2 (6 bases). The CDR3 is 16 residues long. Trimming cost V 6 bases and J 3 bases, with 18 bases left between them. Germline V lookup: CDR1 SNHLY, CDR2 FYNNEI. CDR3: CASSHEGLLIYNEQFF. CDR3 bases: TGTGCCAGCAGCCACGAGGGACTGCTTATCTACAATGAGCAGTTCTTC.

V usage is TRBV5-4 and J usage is TRBJ2-7; unclear D gene. V was cut by 2 bases and J by 2 bases, with 11 bases left in between. This CDR3 is 14 amino acids long. Germline assignment: CDR1 SGHNT and CDR2 YYREEE (reference sequence). The CDR3 DNA reads as TGTGCCAGCAGCTTCTCCGTCGGTCCCTACGAGCAGTACTTC. Translated: CASSFSVGPYEQYF.

This clonotype was seen only a few times. The V call is TRBV7-9, the J call TRBJ1-2; D not certain. The germline V gene encodes CDR1 SEHNR and CDR2 FQNEAQ (reference sequence). Trimming pared 3 bases from V and 4 bases from J, leaving 12 bases between. This CDR3 region has 14 residues. CDR3 nucleotide sequence: TGTGCCAGCAGCTTGAGCGCCGCAGGCTATGGCTACACCTTC. It encodes CASSLSAAGYGYTF.